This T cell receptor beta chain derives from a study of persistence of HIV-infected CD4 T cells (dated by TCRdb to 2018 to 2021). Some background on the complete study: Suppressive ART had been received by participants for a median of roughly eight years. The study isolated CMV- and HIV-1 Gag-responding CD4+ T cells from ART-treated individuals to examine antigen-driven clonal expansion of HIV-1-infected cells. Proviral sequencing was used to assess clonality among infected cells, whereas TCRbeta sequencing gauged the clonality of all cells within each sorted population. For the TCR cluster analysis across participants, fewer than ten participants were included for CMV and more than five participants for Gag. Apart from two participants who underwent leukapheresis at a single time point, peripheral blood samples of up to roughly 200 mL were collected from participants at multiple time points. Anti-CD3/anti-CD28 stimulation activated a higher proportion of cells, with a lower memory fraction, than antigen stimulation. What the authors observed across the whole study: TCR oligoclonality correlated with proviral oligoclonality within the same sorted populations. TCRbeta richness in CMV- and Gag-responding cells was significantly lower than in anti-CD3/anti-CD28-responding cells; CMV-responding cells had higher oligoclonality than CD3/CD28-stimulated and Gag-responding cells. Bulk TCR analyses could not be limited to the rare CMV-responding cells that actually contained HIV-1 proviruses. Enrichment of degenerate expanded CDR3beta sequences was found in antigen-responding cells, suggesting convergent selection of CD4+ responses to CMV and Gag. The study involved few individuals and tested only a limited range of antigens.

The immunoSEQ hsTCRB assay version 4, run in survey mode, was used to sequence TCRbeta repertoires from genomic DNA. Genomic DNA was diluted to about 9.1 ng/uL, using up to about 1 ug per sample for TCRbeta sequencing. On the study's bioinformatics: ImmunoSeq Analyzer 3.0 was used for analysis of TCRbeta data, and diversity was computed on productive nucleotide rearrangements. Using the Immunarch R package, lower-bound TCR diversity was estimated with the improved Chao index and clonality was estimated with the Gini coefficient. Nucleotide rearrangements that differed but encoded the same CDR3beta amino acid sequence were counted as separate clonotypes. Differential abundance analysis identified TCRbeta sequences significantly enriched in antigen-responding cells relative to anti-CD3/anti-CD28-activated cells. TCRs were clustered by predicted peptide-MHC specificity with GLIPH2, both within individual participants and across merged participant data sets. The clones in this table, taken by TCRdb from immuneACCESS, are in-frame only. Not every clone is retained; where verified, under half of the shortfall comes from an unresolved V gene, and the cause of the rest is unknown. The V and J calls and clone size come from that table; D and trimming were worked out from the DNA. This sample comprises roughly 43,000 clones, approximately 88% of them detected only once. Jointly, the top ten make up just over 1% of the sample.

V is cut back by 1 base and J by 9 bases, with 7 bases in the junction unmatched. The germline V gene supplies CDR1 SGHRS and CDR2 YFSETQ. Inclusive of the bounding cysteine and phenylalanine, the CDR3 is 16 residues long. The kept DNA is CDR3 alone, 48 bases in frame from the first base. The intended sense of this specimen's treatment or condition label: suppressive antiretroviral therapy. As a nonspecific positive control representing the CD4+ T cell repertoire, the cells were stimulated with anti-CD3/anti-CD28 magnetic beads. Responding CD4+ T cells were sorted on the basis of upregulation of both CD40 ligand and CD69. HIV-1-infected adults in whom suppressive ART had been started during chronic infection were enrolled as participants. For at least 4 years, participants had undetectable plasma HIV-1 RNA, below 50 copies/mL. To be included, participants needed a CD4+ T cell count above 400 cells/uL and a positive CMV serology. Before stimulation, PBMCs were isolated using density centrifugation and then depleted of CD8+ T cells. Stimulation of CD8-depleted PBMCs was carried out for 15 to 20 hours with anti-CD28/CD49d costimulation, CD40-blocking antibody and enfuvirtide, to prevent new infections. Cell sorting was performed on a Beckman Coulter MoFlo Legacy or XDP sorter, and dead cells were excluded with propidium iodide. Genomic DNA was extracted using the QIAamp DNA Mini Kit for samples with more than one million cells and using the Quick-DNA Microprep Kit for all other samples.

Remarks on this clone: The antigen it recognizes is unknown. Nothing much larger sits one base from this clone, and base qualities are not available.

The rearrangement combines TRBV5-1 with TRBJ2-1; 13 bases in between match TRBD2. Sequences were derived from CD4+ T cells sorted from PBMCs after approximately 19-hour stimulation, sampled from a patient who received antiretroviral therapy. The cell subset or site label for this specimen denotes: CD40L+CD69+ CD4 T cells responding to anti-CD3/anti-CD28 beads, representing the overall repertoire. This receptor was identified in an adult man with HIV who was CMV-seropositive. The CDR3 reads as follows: CASSLPLAGGPGEQFF. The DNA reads TGCGCCAGCAGCTTGCCACTAGCGGGGGGGCCGGGTGAGCAGTTCTTC.